The 24 T cell receptor beta chains listed next were all sequenced from one sample in a study of blood T cell repertoires in COVID-19. The repertoire was sequenced with immunoSEQ multiplex PCR; TCRdb's copy has only in-frame clones and lacks some. Counted here are under 85,000 clones, roughly 88% occurring once; the ten biggest clones make up approximately 7.3%. Sequenced: peripheral blood. All receptors come from a man between 65 and 80 years old with acute or convalescent COVID-19.

The V gene is TRBV5-5, the J gene TRBJ1-1; the match to TRBD1 covers 7 bases. Germline loops: CDR1 SGHKS, CDR2 YYEKEE (reference sequence). The ends lost 5 bases at V and 2 bases at J; junction bases unmatched: 9. The CDR3 totals 15 residues. The CDR3 sequence is CASSPTGTANTEAFF. The CDR3 coding sequence is TGTGCCAGCAGTCCTACAGGGACAGCCAACACTGAAGCTTTCTTT.

The chain uses TRBV6-5 and TRBJ2-5, with D possibly TRBD1 on 6 matching bases. The CDR3 runs 13 residues. Deletions cut 8 bases from V and 2 bases from J, with 12 bases between. Germline CDR1 and CDR2: MNHEY and SVGAGI. CDR3 DNA sequence: TGTGCCAGCGGCCGGACAGCGCAAGAGACCCAGTACTTC. This encodes CASGRTAQETQYF.

V is TRBV6-5 and J is TRBJ2-1, with 8 bases fitting TRBD2. V trimming: 5 bases; J trimming: 10 bases; junction bases outside the gene matches: 13. CDR1 is MNHEY and CDR2 is SVGAGI in the germline V gene. CDR3 size: 15 residues. The DNA of the CDR3 is TGTGCCAGCAGTCCAAGCGGGAGTCTGCCCAGAGAGCAGTTCTTC. Encoded protein: CASSPSGSLPREQFF.

This chain links TRBV19 with TRBJ1-4; 7 bases map to TRBD1. From germline, CDR1 is LNHDA and CDR2 SQIVND (reference sequence). The CDR3 loop spans 15 amino acids. V trimming: 4 bases; J trimming: 4 bases; junction bases outside the gene matches: 6. Here the CDR3 DNA reads TGTGCCAGTAGTACACAGGGGATCGGTAATGAAAAACTGTTTTTT. Translation: CASSTQGIGNEKLFF.

The CDR3 region has the DNA TGTGCCTGGAGTGTTCGTTCGGGCGAGCAGTACTTC. Residues: CAWSVRSGEQYF. The gene calls are TRBV30 and TRBJ2-7, with D uncertain. This CDR3 region has 12 residues. The germline V gene encodes CDR1 GTSNPN and CDR2 SVGIG (reference sequence). The V end lost 0 bases, the J end lost 6 bases, and 9 bases lay between the germline ends.

The chain uses TRBV6-5 and TRBJ2-5; possibly TRBD2 for D (6 bases). V lost 0 bases to trimming and J lost 1 base, with 12 bases between them. The CDR3 covers 16 residues. In germline, CDR1 is MNHEY, CDR2 SVGAGI. The CDR3 sequence: CASSYSNPGLQETQYF. CDR3 in DNA: TGTGCCAGCAGTTACTCGAATCCGGGACTCCAAGAGACCCAGTACTTC.

J is TRBJ2-7 and V is TRBV29-1; possibly TRBD2 for D (5 bases). Trimming shortened V by 4 bases and J by 2 bases, and 9 bases separated the two germline ends. The CDR3 sequence is 12 residues long. Germline CDR1 is SQVTM and CDR2 is ANQGSEA. Here the CDR3 DNA reads TGCAGCGTTGCAAGCGGTACCTACGAGCAGTACTTC. This encodes CSVASGTYEQYF.

The J gene is TRBJ2-4, the V gene TRBV27; TRBD2 matches at 12 bases. J gave up 0 bases and V 4 bases, and 10 bases lay outside the gene matches. The CDR3 is made up of 19 amino acids. Looked up from germline, CDR1 is MNHEY and CDR2 is SMNVEV (reference sequence). The CDR3 coding sequence is TGTGCCAGCAGTTCCATGCGGACTAGCGGGACCCTAGCCAAAAACATTCAGTACTTC. Protein product: CASSSMRTSGTLAKNIQYF.

The chain uses TRBV5-6 and TRBJ2-1; 10 positions agree with TRBD1. The germline V gene encodes CDR1 SGHDT and CDR2 YYEEEE. The CDR3 consists of 16 residues. V shed 4 bases, J shed 2 bases, and the junction held 6 bases outside the gene matches. In DNA form, the CDR3 reads TGTGCCAGCAGCCCCGGGACAGGGGTTGCCTACAATGAGCAGTTCTTC. Protein product: CASSPGTGVAYNEQFF.

The chain carries TRBV3-1 (or the pseudogene TRBV3-2) and TRBJ2-7; D remains unclear. The CDR3 totals 14 residues. In germline, CDR1 is LGHDT, CDR2 YNNKEL (reference sequence). V was cut by 1 base and J by 2 bases, with 9 bases left in between. In DNA, the CDR3 is TGTGCCAGCAGCCAAGGACTTCTAGCCTACGAGCAGTACTTC. Its translation is CASSQGLLAYEQYF.

CDR3 sequence (DNA): TGTGCCAGCAGTCAAATAGACAGGGGTGTCAATCAGCCCCAGCATTTT. Its protein product is CASSQIDRGVNQPQHF. The V and J genes are TRBV6-2 or TRBV6-3 and TRBJ1-5, with TRBD1 identical over 8 bases. CDR3 length equals 16 residues. The ends lost 5 bases at V and 3 bases at J; junction bases unmatched: 9. CDR1 is MNHEY, CDR2 SVGEGT, per germline.

J is TRBJ1-1 and V is TRBV7-9; 8 bases are a match to TRBD1. CDR3 length: 12 residues. J was trimmed by 4 bases and V by 5 bases; bases with no gene match: 0. CDR1 and CDR2 from the germline V gene are SEHNR and FQNEAQ (reference sequence). CDR3 amino acids: CASSGQGTEAFF. The CDR3 DNA follows: TGTGCCAGCAGCGGACAGGGCACTGAAGCTTTCTTT.

This chain joins TRBV2 and TRBJ1-2; a weak D match, TRBD1 (5 bases). CDR1 and CDR2 from the germline V gene are SNHLY and FYNNEI. The V end was cut by 7 bases, the J end by 5 bases, with 17 bases between. The CDR3 sequence is 14 residues long. The CDR3 spells CASMVRGEGYGYTF. In DNA, the CDR3 is TGTGCCAGCATGGTACGGGGGGAGGGATATGGCTACACCTTC.

V is TRBV18 and J is TRBJ2-7, with 9 bases aligning to TRBD2. Germline assignment: CDR1 KGHSH and CDR2 LQKENI. The CDR3 spans 15 residues. Losses at the gene ends were 1 base for V and 3 bases for J; bases not matched to a gene: 4. The CDR3 here is CASSPLAGEVYEQYF. Written as DNA, the CDR3 is TGTGCCAGCTCACCACTAGCGGGAGAGGTCTACGAGCAGTACTTC.

This sequence joins TRBV21-1 and TRBJ1-1; the table's D call TRBD1 went unverified against the DNA. TRBV21-1 is reported as a pseudogene. The CDR3 covers 14 residues. The CDR3 spells CASSPGDSYTEAFF. The CDR3 DNA reads TGTGCCAGCAGCCCCGGGGACAGCTACACTGAAGCTTTCTTT.

CDR3 nucleotide sequence: TGCAGCGTTGCCCAGCGATCGAACACCGGGGAGCTGTTTTTT. Amino acid sequence: CSVAQRSNTGELFF. V and J are TRBV29-1 and TRBJ2-2; the D is unclear. Germline lookup yields CDR1 SQVTM and CDR2 ANQGSEA. The CDR3 totals 14 residues. V lost 4 bases, J lost 0 bases, and 9 bases lay in between.

DNA of the CDR3: TGTGCCAGCAGTACCCCAGGTAGCGGGAGAGGGCGCGAGCAGTACTTC. This gives the protein CASSTPGSGRGREQYF. V gene TRBV28 combines with J gene TRBJ2-7, with TRBD2 matching 9 bases. Germline V CDR1 and CDR2: MDHEN, SYDVKM. This CDR3 region has 16 residues. V gave up 5 bases and J gave up 6 bases; unmatched junction bases: 14.

The chain couples TRBV28 to TRBJ2-7, with TRBD2 matching over 7 bases. The germline gives CDR1 MDHEN, CDR2 SYDVKM. This CDR3 has 13 amino acids. The V gene end was trimmed by 6 bases and the J gene end by 3 bases; junction bases not matched to a gene: 5. The CDR3 sequence is CASRDGTIYEQYF. The CDR3, as DNA: TGTGCCAGCAGGGACGGGACTATCTACGAGCAGTACTTC. The complete variable domain, with remaining parts taken from reference TRBV28 and TRBJ2-7, reads DVKVTQSSRYLVKRTGEKVFLECVQDMDHENMFWYRQDPGLGLRLIYFSYDVKMKEKGDIPEGYSVSREKKERFSLILESASTNQTSMYLCASRDGTIYEQYFGPGTRLTVT.

Turning to this clone: At one end the junction does not follow the germline gene, possibly because of a read error. The gene calls are TRBV7-7 and TRBJ2-1, with D perhaps TRBD2 (7 bases). Per the germline V gene, CDR1 is SSHAT and CDR2 is FNYEAQ (reference sequence). The length of the CDR3 is 17 residues. CDR3 in amino acids: CASSLGWGGGIPNEQFF. The CDR3 nucleotides are TGTGCTAGCAGCTTAGGGTGGGGCGGGGGCATCCCTAATGAGCAGTTCTTC.

The chain carries TRBV25-1 and TRBJ1-6; 8 positions match TRBD1. CDR1 is MGHDK and CDR2 is SYGVNS in the germline V gene. The J segment lost 5 bases and the V segment lost 3 bases, leaving 6 bases of the junction unmatched. CDR3 length: 16 residues. The CDR3 nucleotides read TGTGCCAGCAGTGAGTGGACAGGGTTGGATAATTCACCCCTCCACTTT. The encoded protein is CASSEWTGLDNSPLHF.

This clone occurred once. J is TRBJ2-1 and V is TRBV7-9; 8 bases map to TRBD2. CDR1 and CDR2 (germline): SEHNR, FQNEAQ (reference sequence). The CDR3 contains 15 residues. Trimming at V came to 5 bases and at J to 7 bases, leaving 10 bases not matched to a gene. This CDR3 reads CASSLSGGVLNEQFF. The CDR3 DNA sequence: TGTGCCAGCAGCCTAAGCGGGGGAGTTCTGAATGAGCAGTTCTTC. The variable domain in full, completed from reference TRBV7-9 and TRBJ2-1, reads DTGVSQNPRHKITKRGQNVTFRCDPISEHNRLYWYRQTLGQGPEFLTYFQNEAQLEKSRLLSDRFSAERPKGSFSTLEIQRTEQGDSAMYLCASSLSGGVLNEQFFGPGTRLTVL.

The gene calls are TRBV27 and TRBJ1-2, with 10 bases lining up with TRBD1. The CDR3 has 13 amino acids. Germline lookup yields CDR1 MNHEY and CDR2 SMNVEV (reference sequence). The V segment lost 6 bases and the J segment 7 bases; nucleotides outside the gene matches: 5. The CDR3 DNA sequence: TGTGCCAGCAGGCGACAGGGGGCGTTTGGCTACACCTTC. Its protein product is CASRRQGAFGYTF.

The chain employs TRBV6-6 and TRBJ1-5; D ambiguous. Between the trimmed V and J ends, which lost 2 bases and 3 bases, there was a span of 14 bases. This CDR3 is 16 amino acids long. Germline V gene data show CDR1 as MNHNY and CDR2 as SVGAGI (reference sequence). The CDR3 is CASSYQPLASNQPQHF. The DNA for the CDR3 is TGTGCCAGCAGTTACCAACCCCTCGCGTCCAATCAGCCCCAGCATTTT.

The chain has TRBV19 and TRBJ1-3, with 10 bases aligning to TRBD1. Trimming at V came to 9 bases and at J to 4 bases, leaving 3 bases not matched to a gene. The CDR3 extends over 13 amino acids. Germline CDR1 reads LNHDA; CDR2 reads SQIVND (reference sequence). In DNA form, the CDR3 reads TGTGCCAGCAGGGACAGGGGAGGAAACACCATATATTTT. It encodes CASRDRGGNTIYF.